Below are 23 T cell receptor beta chains sequenced from a single sample in a study of vaccination effects on CD4 cells after COVID-19. Data came from immunoSEQ multiplex PCR; TCRdb stores just in-frame clones and leaves some out. The sample lists around 30,000 clones; approximately 75% were seen once. Antigens of these TCRs are unknown. Viral peptide pools were used in the ViraFEST assay to expand antigen-specific CD4+ T cells, and sequencing came afterward. Researchers isolated CD4+ T cells once about eleven days of culture had elapsed. As their vaccination, participants received two doses of either BNT162b2 or mRNA-1273. Sequences were derived from CD4+ T cells from PBMCs cultured with HCoV-229E spike peptides, sampled after COVID-19 vaccination. The source of these receptors is a human donor who received a COVID-19 vaccine.

V and J are TRBV6-5 and TRBJ2-7, with D perhaps TRBD1 or TRBD2 (5 bases each). This CDR3 contains 14 residues. In germline, CDR1 is MNHEY, CDR2 SVGAGI. With 2 bases removed from V and 3 bases from J, the gap between germline ends came to 11 bases. The CDR3 spells CASSYPTGRYEQYF. For the CDR3, the DNA is TGTGCCAGCAGTTACCCGACGGGGCGCTACGAGCAGTACTTC.

This clone was detected a few times. The chain links TRBV2 to TRBJ1-1; D is unresolved. CDR1 is SNHLY, CDR2 FYNNEI, per germline. The CDR3 consists of 12 residues. V dropped 4 bases and J dropped 8 bases, with 11 bases sitting between them. Here the CDR3 DNA reads TGTGCCAGCAGTGTTGGAGGACTGGAAGCTTTCTTT. The encoded protein is CASSVGGLEAFF.

The chain recombines TRBV7-6 with TRBJ2-3; 9 bases map to TRBD1. The germline gives CDR1 SGHVS, CDR2 FNYEAQ. The CDR3 runs to 15 residues. J lost 2 bases, V lost 5 bases, and 5 bases had no gene match. The CDR3 reads CASSPGQGYTDTQYF. DNA of the CDR3: TGTGCCAGCAGCCCGGGACAGGGTTACACAGATACGCAGTATTTT. The whole variable domain, remainder taken from reference TRBV7-6 and TRBJ2-3, is GAGVSQSPRYKVTKRGQDVALRCDPISGHVSLYWYRQALGQGPEFLTYFNYEAQQDKSGLPNDRFSAERPEGSISTLTIQRTEQRDSAMYRCASSPGQGYTDTQYFGPGTRLTVL.

V and J are TRBV2 and TRBJ2-1; no clear D. The CDR3 contains 12 residues. V lost 4 bases to trimming and J lost 3 bases, with 4 bases between them. Germline V gene data show CDR1 as SNHLY and CDR2 as FYNNEI. CDR3: CASSADYNEQFF. The CDR3 coding sequence is TGTGCCAGCAGTGCGGACTACAATGAGCAGTTCTTC.

This clone appeared a few times. The J gene is TRBJ1-1, the V gene TRBV25-1, with 7 bases matching TRBD1. The CDR3 spans 13 residues. CDR1 and CDR2 (germline): MGHDK, SYGVNS. Trimming cost V 4 bases and J 6 bases; bases outside gene matches: 5. The CDR3 bases are TGTGCCAGCAGTGGAATCGACAGGGCTGAAGCTTTCTTT. The encoded protein is CASSGIDRAEAFF.

The rearrangement uses TRBV20-1 and TRBJ2-1; D might be TRBD2 (6 bases). Germline CDR1 is DFQATT and CDR2 is SNEGSKA (reference sequence). V lost 3 bases, J lost 10 bases, and 10 bases lay in between. CDR3 size: 11 residues. In DNA, the CDR3 is TGCAGTGCTAGGGACTACCCCGAGCAGTTCTTC. Its protein is CSARDYPEQFF.

This clone appeared a single time. The chain has TRBV6-5 and TRBJ2-1, with 7 bases that match TRBD2. The CDR3 runs to 15 residues. Unmatched junction bases numbered 3, after V lost 3 bases and J lost 1 base. Germline V gene sequence: CDR1 MNHEY, CDR2 SVGAGI. Here the CDR3 reads CASSYGGVSYNEQFF. The CDR3 bases are TGTGCCAGCAGTTATGGGGGGGTTTCCTACAATGAGCAGTTCTTC.

The rearrangement links TRBV18 to TRBJ2-3; 7 bases are a match to TRBD2. Germline loops: CDR1 KGHSH, CDR2 LQKENI. Unmatched junction bases numbered 8, after V lost 4 bases and J lost 4 bases. This CDR3 has 15 amino acids. The DNA of the CDR3 is TGTGCCAGCTCACTGCCGACTAGCTCCCCAGATACGCAGTATTTT. Amino acid sequence: CASSLPTSSPDTQYF. The full variable domain, in which reference TRBV18 and TRBJ2-3 provide the parts outside the CDR3, is NAGVMQNPRHLVRRRGQEARLRCSPMKGHSHVYWYRQLPEEGLKFMVYLQKENIIDESGMPKERFSAEFPKEGPSILRIQQVVRGDSAAYFCASSLPTSSPDTQYFGPGTRLTVL.

The chain links TRBV27 to TRBJ2-7; D is unclear. V lost 5 bases to trimming and J lost 3 bases, with 11 bases between them. CDR1 is MNHEY, CDR2 SMNVEV, per germline (reference sequence). The CDR3 covers 13 residues. As DNA, the CDR3 is TGTGCCAGCAGTCCCCGCCCGCACTACGAGCAGTACTTC. Its translation is CASSPRPHYEQYF.

This chain connects TRBV7-8 to TRBJ2-7; 16 bases agree with TRBD2. J was trimmed by 6 bases and V by 6 bases; bases with no gene match: 5. The CDR3 totals 15 residues. Germline CDR1 SGHVS, CDR2 FQNEAQ. The CDR3: CASSTGTSGGAEQYF. The DNA of the CDR3 is TGTGCCAGCAGTACCGGGACTAGCGGGGGGGCCGAGCAGTACTTC.

The chain combines TRBV15 with TRBJ2-3, with 9 bases aligning to TRBD2. This CDR3 comprises 15 residues. V lost 1 base, J lost 5 bases, and 4 bases stayed unmatched. The germline gives CDR1 LNHNV, CDR2 YYDKDF (reference sequence). The CDR3 DNA follows: TGTGCCACCAGCAGAGGCGGGGGGGCGAGAGATACGCAGTATTTT. Translated: CATSRGGGARDTQYF.

This chain connects TRBV15 to TRBJ2-3; TRBD1 aligns across 10 bases. Per the germline V gene, CDR1 is LNHNV and CDR2 is YYDKDF (reference sequence). V shed 3 bases and J 3 bases; nucleotides not matched to a gene: 6. The CDR3 is 16 residues long. The CDR3 loop is CATSSRPGQGTDTQYF. The CDR3 bases are TGTGCCACCAGCAGTAGACCGGGACAGGGGACAGATACGCAGTATTTT. Full variable domain (rest looked up from reference TRBV15 and TRBJ2-3): DAMVIQNPRYQVTQFGKPVTLSCSQTLNHNVMYWYQQKSSQAPKLLFHYYDKDFNNEADTPDNFQSRRPNTSFCFLDIRSPGLGDTAMYLCATSSRPGQGTDTQYFGPGTRLTVL.

The chain employs TRBV5-1 and TRBJ1-4; D uncertain. The germline CDR1 and CDR2 sequences are SGHRS and YFSETQ. The V end lost 4 bases, the J end lost 1 base, and 11 bases lay between the germline ends. The CDR3 is 15 amino acids. The DNA of the CDR3 is TGCGCCAGCAGCCCGTCGACGGTAACTAATGAAAAACTGTTTTTT. Protein product: CASSPSTVTNEKLFF.

This chain uses TRBV19 with TRBJ1-2, with TRBD1 identical over 7 bases. The germline V gene has CDR1 LNHDA and CDR2 SQIVND (reference sequence). The J segment lost 2 bases and the V segment lost 10 bases, leaving 13 bases of the junction unmatched. The CDR3 sequence is 15 residues long. The CDR3 coding sequence is TGTGCCACTAGGGAGCCAGGGGGAGCGAACTATGGCTACACCTTC. This codes for CATREPGGANYGYTF. Full variable domain (outside the CDR3, taken from reference TRBV19 and TRBJ1-2): DGGITQSPKYLFRKEGQNVTLSCEQNLNHDAMYWYRQDPGQGLRLIYYSQIVNDFQKGDIAEGYSVSREKKESFPLTVTSAQKNPTAFYLCATREPGGANYGYTFGSGTRLTVV.

Only one count was recorded for this clone. The chain joins TRBV5-1 to TRBJ2-7, with a tentative D call TRBD2 (5 bases). The V end was cut by 4 bases, the J end by 3 bases, with 14 bases between. CDR3 length: 14 residues. From germline, CDR1 is SGHRS and CDR2 YFSETQ. The CDR3 reads CASSPMTGNYEQYF. CDR3 coding DNA: TGCGCCAGCAGCCCAATGACCGGGAACTACGAGCAGTACTTC.

V is TRBV18 and J is TRBJ2-3; D ambiguous. V lost 6 bases and J 10 bases, leaving 14 bases between the germline ends. This CDR3 region has 12 residues. Germline V lookup: CDR1 KGHSH, CDR2 LQKENI. The CDR3 here is CASSPDSRAQYF. Here the CDR3 DNA reads TGTGCCAGCTCCCCTGACTCACGCGCGCAGTATTTT.

The gene calls are TRBV5-4 and TRBJ2-6; D gene uncertain. The CDR3 loop spans 16 amino acids. V was pared by 5 bases and J by 0 bases, with 12 bases between. Germline lookup yields CDR1 SGHNT and CDR2 YYREEE (reference sequence). CDR3 DNA: TGTGCCAGCAGACCCAGCACAGTCTCTGGGGCCAACGTCCTGACTTTC. This gives the protein CASRPSTVSGANVLTF. Full variable domain (outside the CDR3, taken from reference TRBV5-4 and TRBJ2-6): ETGVTQSPTHLIKTRGQQVTLRCSSQSGHNTVSWYQQALGQGPQFIFQYYREEENGRGNFPPRFSGLQFPNYSSELNVNALELDDSALYLCASRPSTVSGANVLTFGAGSRLTVL.

On this clone itself: This CDR3 is also generated by other DNA sequences in the sample. The CDR3 region is CASSLGLGETQYF. Written as DNA, the CDR3 is TGCGCCAGCAGCTTGGGTCTAGGTGAGACCCAGTACTTC. The gene calls are TRBV5-1 and TRBJ2-5, with no clear D. V was cut by 0 bases and J by 5 bases, with 8 bases left in between. CDR1 and CDR2 (germline): SGHRS, YFSETQ. CDR3 length equals 13 residues.

The chain couples TRBV10-2 to TRBJ2-5, with a tentative D call TRBD1 (6 bases). The CDR3 extends over 13 amino acids. The V end was cut by 7 bases, the J end by 0 bases, with 9 bases between. Germline V lookup: CDR1 WSHSY, CDR2 SAAADI. For the CDR3, the DNA is TGCGCCAGCAAGGGACATTACCAAGAGACCCAGTACTTC. Its protein is CASKGHYQETQYF.

The table lists this clone with a count of one. Here the CDR3 DNA reads TGTGCCAGCAGCGGGACGAGGGGCGATGATTCACCCCTCCACTTT. Residues: CASSGTRGDDSPLHF. V and J are TRBV5-4 and TRBJ1-6, with a possible D match to TRBD1 (5 bases). V lost 4 bases and J lost 8, with 16 bases in between. The CDR3 contains 15 residues. The germline V gene has CDR1 SGHNT and CDR2 YYREEE (reference sequence).

The V and J genes are TRBV2 and TRBJ2-6; no clear D gene. Trimming stripped 5 bases from V and 4 bases from J, with 12 bases between. Germline V gene data show CDR1 as SNHLY and CDR2 as FYNNEI. The CDR3 runs to 15 residues. The DNA of the CDR3 is TGTGCCAGCAGTCCCCTAGGGCCAGGGGCCAACGTCCTGACTTTC. This gives the protein CASSPLGPGANVLTF. Looking up the rest from reference TRBV2 and TRBJ2-6 gives the full variable domain: EPEVTQTPSHQVTQMGQEVILRCVPISNHLYFYWYRQILGQKVEFLVSFYNNEISEKSEIFDDQFSVERPDGSNFTLKIRSTKLEDSAMYFCASSPLGPGANVLTFGAGSRLTVL.

The chain is built from TRBV2 and TRBJ1-1; D gene ambiguous. V was cut by 4 bases and J by 1 base, with 7 bases left in between. The CDR3 is made up of 13 amino acids. Germline V gene data show CDR1 as SNHLY and CDR2 as FYNNEI. DNA of the CDR3: TGTGCCAGCAGTGCATCCAGGAACACTGAAGCTTTCTTT. Its translation is CASSASRNTEAFF.

V usage is TRBV5-4 and J usage is TRBJ2-3; the match to TRBD2 covers 10 bases. Germline values: CDR1 SGHNT, CDR2 YYREEE (reference sequence). The CDR3 is 15 amino acids. After removal of 3 bases from V and 6 bases from J, the junction contained 7 bases not matched to a gene. The DNA of the CDR3 is TGTGCCAGCAGCTGGACTAGCGGCCCACAGGATACGCAGTATTTT. Translation gives CASSWTSGPQDTQYF.